Sequencing of this TCR beta chain was carried out in a study of T cell responses to AZD1222 COVID-19 vaccine. Sequencing was performed with immunoSEQ multiplex PCR; in TCRdb, only in-frame clones are kept and a portion is missing. The profile shows 130,000 or so clones, 85% to 90% of them singletons. Germline V CDR1 and CDR2: SGHAT, FQNNGV. CDR3 size: 14 residues. Deletions cut 1 base from V and 1 base from J, with 8 bases between. Turning to this clone: Its target is unknown.

Study findings and constraints: With dominance at 160-218 and 743-854, vaccine-associated CD4 TCRs spanned spike. Donors in the cohort were predominantly white British and more often female, and clonal diversity was possibly underestimated. Two AZD1222 administrations were followed by greater Spike-specific TCR breadth and depth.

The sequenced sample was peripheral blood, obtained on day 0 of AZD1222 vaccination. This sequence originates from an adult in good health. The chain is built from TRBV11-2 and TRBJ2-7; no definite D call. The CDR3 bases are TGTGCCAGCAGCTTAGGCCTGGGGTCCTACGAGCAGTACTTC. It is translated as CASSLGLGSYEQYF.